A selection of T cell receptor beta chains follows, all from one sample in a study of T cells in localized non-small cell lung cancer. The data were produced by immunoSEQ multiplex PCR, yet TCRdb's version contains in-frame clones alone and is incomplete. The sample has around 30,000 clones, around 94% seen once. This specimen consisted of peripheral blood, obtained before any cancer treatment. These receptors came from a woman aged 40 to 75 with stage I lung adenocarcinoma. CDR3s include the opening cysteine and the closing phenylalanine or tryptophan. The D gene is left open where the match is weak. Clone size is shown for a subset of rows, as once, few, many or a class of expanded clone.

clone_size | j_call | d_call | v_call | cdr3_aa | cdr3_nt
NA | TRBJ2-7 | TRBD1 | TRBV14 | CASSPWTGGPFYEQYF | TGTGCCAGCAGCCCCTGGACAGGGGGCCCCTTCTACGAGCAGTACTTC
NA | TRBJ1-2 | NA | TRBV7-9 | CASSPRRGGYGYTF | TGTGCCAGCAGCCCGCGAAGGGGGGGATATGGCTACACCTTC
NA | TRBJ1-1 | TRBD1 | TRBV6-5 | CASSYTDRGRTEAFF | TGTGCCAGCAGTTACACAGACAGGGGCAGAACTGAAGCTTTCTTT
NA | TRBJ1-2 | NA | TRBV6-9 | CASSRRGSGRKGYTF | TGTGCCAGCAGTCGCAGGGGTTCCGGTAGAAAGGGCTACACCTTC
once | TRBJ2-3 | TRBD2 | TRBV4-2 | CASSPDGSGTVDTQYF | TGTGCCAGCAGCCCAGACGGTAGCGGGACGGTAGATACGCAGTATTTT
NA | TRBJ2-5 | NA | TRBV27 | CASSLSGSETQYF | TGTGCCAGCAGTTTATCCGGGTCGGAGACCCAGTACTTC
NA | TRBJ1-4 | NA | TRBV7-2 | CASSLTGGTNSPNEKLFF | TGTGCCAGCAGCTTGACGGGGGGTACGAATTCTCCTAATGAAAAACTGTTTTTT
NA | TRBJ2-7 | TRBD1 | TRBV9 | CASSEGQGVFPLEQYF | TGTGCCAGCAGCGAAGGACAGGGTGTTTTTCCACTTGAGCAGTACTTC
NA | TRBJ2-7 | NA | TRBV7-2 | CASSSYFPRGRGGEQYF | TGTGCCAGCAGCTCTTATTTTCCCCGGGGGCGAGGAGGCGAGCAGTACTTC
NA | TRBJ2-2 | NA | TRBV28 | CASSQTTNTGELFF | TGTGCCAGCAGCCAGACCACGAACACCGGGGAGCTGTTTTTT
few | TRBJ2-1 | NA | TRBV23-1 | CASSQVVEWSKCEQFF | TGCGCCAGCAGTCAAGTTGTAGAGTGGTCTAAGTGTGAGCAGTTCTTC
NA | TRBJ1-2 | NA | TRBV19 | CASSMEGSYGYTF | TGTGCCAGTAGTATGGAGGGCTCCTATGGCTACACCTTC
NA | TRBJ2-7 | NA | TRBV11-2 | CASSLVSTANYEQYF | TGTGCCAGCAGCTTAGTGTCGACAGCGAACTACGAGCAGTACTTC
NA | TRBJ1-3 | NA | TRBV5-4 | CASSLDGNTIYF | TGTGCCAGCAGCTTAGATGGAAACACCATATATTTT
once | TRBJ2-1 | NA | TRBV6-1 | CASSGSIDSSYNEQFF | TGTGCCAGCAGTGGGTCTATCGACAGCTCCTACAATGAGCAGTTCTTC
NA | TRBJ2-4 | NA | TRBV19 | CASMRSGAKNIQYF | TGTGCCAGTATGAGGTCAGGGGCCAAAAACATTCAGTACTTC
NA | TRBJ2-7 | NA | TRBV7-8 | CASSSPPSTEQYF | TGTGCCAGCAGCTCACCCCCTTCTACCGAGCAGTACTTC
NA | TRBJ2-1 | NA | TRBV7-2 | CASSLQRSFDEQFF | TGTGCCAGCAGCTTACAAAGGAGTTTTGATGAGCAGTTCTTC
NA | TRBJ1-3 | NA | TRBV6-5 | CASSPRDTSGNTIYF | TGTGCCAGCAGTCCACGGGACACCTCTGGAAACACCATATATTTT
NA | TRBJ2-5 | TRBD1 | TRBV19 | CASSIIGTAKETQYF | TGTGCCAGTAGTATCATCGGGACAGCAAAAGAGACCCAGTACTTC
NA | TRBJ2-1 | NA | TRBV18 | CASSPGSPGSGNEQFF | TGTGCCAGCTCACCAGGGTCGCCAGGCTCAGGCAATGAGCAGTTCTTC
NA | TRBJ1-5 | TRBD1 | TRBV11-2 | CASSPGQGSGGYLPQHF | TGTGCCAGCAGCCCCGGACAGGGCAGCGGGGGGTATTTGCCCCAGCATTTT
few | TRBJ2-7 | NA | TRBV6-1 | CASRSANYEQYF | TGTGCCTCCCGGTCAGCGAACTACGAGCAGTACTTC
NA | TRBJ1-1 | TRBD1 | TRBV28 | CASSFLLKNRGPWNTEAFF | TGTGCCAGCAGTTTCCTCCTCAAAAACAGGGGGCCATGGAACACTGAAGCTTTCTTT
NA | TRBJ2-7 | TRBD1 | TRBV6-5 | CASSLQGAYEQYF | TGTGCCAGCAGTTTACAGGGGGCCTACGAGCAGTACTTC
NA | TRBJ2-5 | TRBD2 | TRBV7-9 | CASSSHSGLAGGKTQYF | TGTGCCAGCAGCTCGCACTCCGGACTAGCGGGGGGAAAGACCCAGTACTTC
NA | TRBJ2-4 | NA | TRBV15 | CATALVGGAKNIQYF | TGTGCCACCGCTCTGGTAGGGGGGGCCAAAAACATTCAGTACTTC
NA | TRBJ1-2 | NA | TRBV11-2 | CASSLDWQNYGYTF | TGTGCCAGCAGCTTAGACTGGCAGAACTATGGCTACACCTTC
NA | TRBJ2-5 | NA | TRBV18 | CASSPYRGMIETQYF | TGTGCCAGCTCACCTTATAGGGGGATGATAGAGACCCAGTACTTC
NA | TRBJ2-4 | NA | TRBV7-2 | CASSSTRGVAKNIQYF | TGTGCCAGCAGCTCGACGAGGGGGGTAGCCAAAAACATTCAGTACTTC
once | TRBJ2-2 | TRBD2 | TRBV5-1 | CASSLVLAGGRAGELFF | TGCGCCAGCAGCTTGGTTCTAGCGGGGGGCCGTGCCGGGGAGCTGTTTTTT
NA | TRBJ2-7 | NA | TRBV28 | CASSSGRPEQYF | TGTGCCAGCAGTTCCGGACGCCCCGAGCAGTACTTC
NA | TRBJ1-1 | TRBD1 | TRBV7-3 | CASSLILGTASPEAFF | TGTGCCAGCAGCTTAATTCTCGGGACAGCATCTCCTGAAGCTTTCTTT
once | TRBJ1-4 | NA | TRBV4-3 | CASSQDRASNEKLFF | TGCGCCAGCAGCCAAGACAGGGCCTCTAATGAAAAACTGTTTTTT
once | TRBJ1-6 | NA | TRBV14 | CASSQEMAMNSPLHF | TGTGCCAGCAGCCAAGAGATGGCTATGAATTCACCCCTCCACTTT
NA | TRBJ2-2 | NA | TRBV4-2 | CASSEGHANTGELFF | TGTGCCAGCAGTGAAGGACACGCGAACACCGGGGAGCTGTTTTTT
NA | TRBJ1-2 | NA | TRBV9 | CASSVEAVGYGYTF | TGTGCCAGCAGCGTAGAGGCAGTTGGCTATGGCTACACCTTC
NA | TRBJ2-7 | NA | TRBV16 | CASSQSPTYEQYF | TGTGCCAGCAGCCAATCCCCTACCTACGAGCAGTACTTC
NA | TRBJ1-1 | NA | TRBV18 | CASSLEDLRGAFF | TGTGCCAGCTCACTTGAGGACCTCCGAGGAGCTTTCTTT
NA | TRBJ1-2 | NA | TRBV5-4 | CASQGKTYGYTF | TGTGCCAGCCAAGGAAAGACCTATGGCTACACCTTC
once | TRBJ2-1 | NA | TRBV18 | CASSPEIVYNEQFF | TGTGCCAGCTCACCAGAGATCGTCTACAATGAGCAGTTCTTC
NA | TRBJ2-5 | NA | TRBV9 | CASSVGNRRGTVNQETQYF | TGTGCCAGCAGCGTAGGAAATCGGCGGGGGACAGTTAATCAAGAGACCCAGTACTTC
NA | TRBJ1-6 | NA | TRBV14 | CASSQVGRGSSYNSPLHF | TGTGCCAGCAGCCAAGTGGGCCGAGGGAGCTCCTATAATTCACCCCTCCACTTT
NA | TRBJ2-3 | TRBD2 | TRBV5-4 | CASSPQWSGGETDTQYF | TGTGCCAGCAGCCCTCAGTGGAGCGGGGGGGAGACAGATACGCAGTATTTT
NA | TRBJ2-7 | TRBD2 | TRBV28 | CASSLGLALAYEQYF | TGTGCCAGCAGTCTCGGACTAGCGCTAGCCTACGAGCAGTACTTC
NA | TRBJ1-3 | NA | TRBV5-1 | CASSLGDPSGNTIYF | TGCGCCAGCAGCTTAGGGGATCCCTCTGGAAACACCATATATTTT
NA | TRBJ2-3 | NA | TRBV7-8 | CASRGIYSSTDTQYF | TGTGCCAGCAGGGGCATATATTCTAGCACAGATACGCAGTATTTT
NA | TRBJ2-5 | NA | TRBV7-2 | CASSFNLQETQYF | TGTGCCAGCAGCTTTAATCTCCAAGAGACCCAGTACTTC
NA | TRBJ2-5 | NA | TRBV7-2 | CASSFHRQETQYF | TGTGCCAGCAGCTTTCACAGGCAAGAGACCCAGTACTTC
NA | TRBJ2-2 | TRBD1 | TRBV28 | CASTKTGGIGELFF | TGTGCCAGCACCAAGACAGGGGGTATCGGGGAGCTGTTTTTT
NA | TRBJ1-1 | NA | TRBV5-1 | CASSPRGGLNTEAFF | TGCGCCAGCAGCCCCCGGGGGGGTCTGAACACTGAAGCTTTCTTT
NA | TRBJ1-2 | NA | TRBV29-1 | CSVEVTGYGGYTF | TGCAGCGTTGAAGTTACGGGCTATGGTGGCTACACCTTC
NA | TRBJ2-1 | NA | TRBV19 | CASRVLGALSSEQFF | TGTGCCAGTAGAGTTTTGGGGGCCCTCTCCAGTGAGCAGTTCTTC
NA | TRBJ2-5 | NA | TRBV7-9 | CASSLIGTQYF | TGTGCCAGCAGCTTAATTGGGACCCAGTACTTC
few | TRBJ1-2 | NA | TRBV7-2 | CASSYQSGDDGYTF | TGTGCCAGCAGCTACCAGTCAGGGGATGATGGCTACACCTTC
once | TRBJ1-2 | NA | TRBV28 | CASTKLGQDTF | TGTGCCAGCACAAAATTGGGTCAGGACACCTTC
once | TRBJ1-1 | TRBD1 | TRBV5-6 | CASSLGTGGRGAFF | TGTGCCAGCAGCTTGGGGACAGGGGGCCGCGGAGCTTTCTTT